This TCR beta chain was sequenced for a study of T cell responses to AZD1222 COVID-19 vaccine. Study background: Second-dose intervals near 4 or 12 weeks were combined.

V lost 5 bases, J lost 3 bases, and 9 bases lay in between. Germline CDR1 is SGHRS and CDR2 is YFSETQ. CDR3 length: 12 residues. Turning to this clone: Its antigen is unidentified.

Study results and caveats: White British donors predominated, females outnumbered males, and clonal diversity was possibly underestimated. Among spike-specific TCRs, nearly half reportedly target unmutated variant regions. After the peak T cell response, and only then, were repertoires sampled.

The repertoire was sequenced with immunoSEQ multiplex PCR; TCRdb's copy has only in-frame clones and lacks some. The repertoire holds 75,000 to 100,000 clones, with almost 90% as singletons. The sequence derives from an adult in good health. Here the sequenced sample was peripheral blood, taken on day 0 of AZD1222 vaccination. The chain joins TRBV5-1 to TRBJ2-7, with D possibly TRBD1 on 5 matching bases. CDR3 sequence reads: CASRQGSYEQYF. The CDR3 nucleotides read TGCGCCAGCAGGCAGGGAAGCTACGAGCAGTACTTC.